This T cell receptor (beta chain) was identified during a study of metastatic and nonmetastatic thyroid tumors. Study-level background: The study looked at repertoires side by side in blood and in tumor or nodule tissue from malignant and benign thyroid patients. General study results and limits: The reported finding was significantly higher TCR beta diversity in malignant thyroid tumors relative to benign nodules, in blood and tumor.

CDR1 and CDR2 from the germline V gene are DFQATT and SNEGSKA (reference sequence). The junction had 10 bases not matched to a gene; V was cut back by 0 bases and J by 1 base. The CDR3 is 17 amino acids. In the study's own analysis: Built for papillary thyroid cancer, a distant-metastasis classifier drew on CDR3 differences across clinicopathological groups. Using MiXCR, TCRdb re-called clones from the PCR reads. V and J calls and clone size were set by TCRdb, not the authors. The sample includes 60,000 or so clones, 30% of them seen just once. As regards this clone: Antigen specificity is unknown.

Treatment of any kind had been given to no patient before thyroid surgery. Material for sequencing was blood. This TCR was recovered from a female donor with papillary thyroid cancer or a benign thyroid nodule (not recorded which). Some clones in this sample may be carry-over from other donors' samples. J is TRBJ2-3 and V is TRBV20-1, with 7 nucleotides matching TRBD1. The DNA of the CDR3 is TGCAGTGCTAGAGATCGGGTGTGGCAGGGGGGCACAGATACGCAGTATTTT. It encodes CSARDRVWQGGTDTQYF.